This paragraph reports one T cell receptor (beta chain). Its target is not known. This specimen belongs to a study of regulatory T cells in long-lasting Graves disease. Study-level findings and limits: Under persistent disease, TRBV28, TRBJ1-2 and TRBJ2-5 were used preferentially.

Indicated time point: newly diagnosed GD, antithyroid drugs for less than 3 months. Making the TCR library involved RNA that had been extracted from PBMCs. After removal of 8 bases from V and 4 bases from J, the junction contained 11 bases not matched to a gene. This CDR3 has 14 residues. The germline CDR1 and CDR2 sequences are LGHNA and YNFKEQ. To make TCR beta libraries, researchers used iRepertoire HTBI primers and Arm-PCR of CDR3 regions. Via MiXCR, TCRdb re-called the multiplex PCR reads, giving one row per CDR3 protein. The table includes 400,000 to 500,000 distinct CDR3 sequences, over 14% detected once. This sample also appeared in a second study, on T cells in Graves' hyperthyroidism and ophthalmopathy.

The source is a woman aged 40-49 years with Graves disease. J is TRBJ2-7 and V is TRBV4-2, with TRBD2 matching over 7 bases. The specimen was peripheral blood mononuclear cells (PBMCs), collected at new diagnosis, from a patient treated with antithyroid drugs. The CDR3 is CASSSGREQYEQYF. CDR3 nucleotide sequence: TGTGCCAGCTCGTCCGGGCGGGAGCAGTACGAGCAGTACTTC.